These T cell receptor beta chains were read from a single sample in a study of T cell responses to AZD1222 COVID-19 vaccine. Libraries were prepared by immunoSEQ multiplex PCR; TCRdb keeps only in-frame clonotypes and omits some of them. The table records some 130,000 clones, about 93% of them present only once. Source: peripheral blood, taken 28 days after the second AZD1222 dose. The receptors come from an adult who received the AZD1222 COVID-19 vaccine. CDR3s include the opening cysteine and the closing phenylalanine or tryptophan. Fields, in order: D gene, J gene, clone size, V gene, CDR3 DNA, CDR3 protein. D genes are given only for firm matches. Expanded clones get a size class; other rows say once, few or many, or leave the size out.

TRBD2,TRBJ2-7,-,TRBV13,TGTGCCAGCAGCTTAGGACTCACTAGCGGGGGGGCCCAGCAGTACTTC,CASSLGLTSGGAQQYF
TRBD1,TRBJ1-1,-,TRBV3-1/TRBV3-2,TGTGCCAGCAGCCAACTTTGGGACAGTGAAGCTTTCTTT,CASSQLWDSEAFF
-,TRBJ1-4,-,TRBV4-1,TGCGCCAGTCAGGTCTGGATAGGTAATGAAAAACTGTTTTTT,CASQVWIGNEKLFF
TRBD1,TRBJ1-1,once,TRBV7-2,TGTGCCAGCACCCGATGGGCAGGGGGGATTGAAGCTTTCTTT,CASTRWAGGIEAFF
-,TRBJ1-4,-,TRBV19,TGTGCCAGTAGTATAATTCGGGGGACAACTAATGAAAAACTGTTTTTT,CASSIIRGTTNEKLFF
-,TRBJ2-3,-,TRBV15,TGTGCCACCAGCAGTTTAAGCGGAAGAAAAGCGGATACGCAGTATTTT,CATSSLSGRKADTQYF
-,TRBJ2-2,once,TRBV2,TGTGCCAGCAGTGAACCAGGGGCCGGGGAGCTGTTTTTT,CASSEPGAGELFF
-,TRBJ2-7,-,TRBV12-3/TRBV12-4,TGTGCCAGCAGTTCAGGGGTCTACGAGCAGTACTTC,CASSSGVYEQYF
-,TRBJ1-1,-,TRBV7-2,TGTGCCAGCAGCTTACTTCTGGAACTGCGGTGGTTCGACCCTGAAGCTTTCTTT,CASSLLLELRWFDPEAFF
-,TRBJ2-5,-,TRBV28,TGTGCCAGCAGTCCGCGGGAGACCCAGTACTTC,CASSPRETQYF
-,TRBJ1-2,-,TRBV18,TGTGCCAGCTCACCGGAGGAAGGATATGGCTACACCTTC,CASSPEEGYGYTF
TRBD1,TRBJ1-6,-,TRBV4-3,TGCGCCAGCAGCCAGGAAATGACAGGGCATAATTCACCCCTCCACTTT,CASSQEMTGHNSPLHF
TRBD1,TRBJ1-5,-,TRBV2,TGTGCCAGCGACAGGGGAGGATATCAGCCCCAGCATTTT,CASDRGGYQPQHF
-,TRBJ1-1,-,TRBV12-3/TRBV12-4,TGTGCCAGCAGTTTATCTGGGAACACTGAAGCTTTCTTT,CASSLSGNTEAFF
-,TRBJ1-2,-,TRBV9,TGTGCCAGCAGCGGTGGGGCCTATGGCTACACCTTC,CASSGGAYGYTF
-,TRBJ1-1,once,TRBV7-9,TGTGCCAGCAGCCTCCAGGAGGACACTGAAGCTTTCTTT,CASSLQEDTEAFF